This TCR beta chain was sequenced for a study of shared clonotypes between healthy human individuals. Background on the study: The study used three CD4 naive, three CD4 memory, two CD8 naive and one CD8 memory plate per donor.

Method: immunoSEQ multiplex PCR; TCRdb's copy keeps in-frame clones and lacks some. The table includes nearly 750,000 clones, roughly two thirds detected once. Sequencing was performed on memory CD4+ T cells sorted from blood. As for subset: CD45RA-negative fraction. The receptor was derived from a woman aged 25 to 45 in good health.

CDR3 amino acids: CASSPPSTVNTEAFF. The CDR3 coding sequence is TGTGCCAGCAGTCCCCCCTCCACAGTGAACACTGAAGCTTTCTTT. The rearrangement joins TRBV28 to TRBJ1-1; no definite D call. Germline V lookup: CDR1 MDHEN, CDR2 SYDVKM. V was trimmed by 5 bases and J by 0 bases, leaving 13 bases between them. The CDR3 covers 15 residues.